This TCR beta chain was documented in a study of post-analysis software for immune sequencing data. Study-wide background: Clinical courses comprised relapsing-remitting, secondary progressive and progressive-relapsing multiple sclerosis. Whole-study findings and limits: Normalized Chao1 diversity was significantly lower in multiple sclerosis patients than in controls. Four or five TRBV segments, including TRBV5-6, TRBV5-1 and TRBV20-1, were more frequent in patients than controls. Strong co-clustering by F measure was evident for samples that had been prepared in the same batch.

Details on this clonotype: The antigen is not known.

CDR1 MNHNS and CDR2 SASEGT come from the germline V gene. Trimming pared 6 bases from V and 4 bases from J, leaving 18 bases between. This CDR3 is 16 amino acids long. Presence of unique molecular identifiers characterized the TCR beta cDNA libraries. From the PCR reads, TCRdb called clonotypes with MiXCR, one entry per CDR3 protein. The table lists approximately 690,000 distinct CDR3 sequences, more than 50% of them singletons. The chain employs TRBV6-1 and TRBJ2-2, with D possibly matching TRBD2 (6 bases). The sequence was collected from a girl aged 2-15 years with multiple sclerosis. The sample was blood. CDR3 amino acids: CASRSYTSLGTGELFF. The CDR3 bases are TGTGCCAGCAGGAGCTACACTAGCCTCGGCACCGGGGAGCTGTTTTTT.